The clone carrying this T cell receptor (beta chain) occurred a few times. V was shortened by 8 bases and J by 1 base, with 17 bases between the two germline ends. Germline V gives CDR1 MDHEN, CDR2 SYDVKM. The CDR3 consists of 15 residues. TCRdb independently ran MiXCR on the 5' RACE reads; one entry per CDR3 protein. The sample yields roughly 240,000 distinct CDR3 sequences, approximately 7% seen once. The data were obtained in a study of identical twins. A further study also used this sample, focusing on yellow fever vaccine responses in identical twins.

The clonotype was recovered from a woman aged 18-30 years in good health. The chain employs TRBV28 and TRBJ1-1; the D gene is possibly TRBD1 (6 bases). Sequences were obtained from memory (CD45RO+) T cells sorted from blood. CDR3 coding DNA: TGTGCCAGCGGCTCCGGGACAACCAAGAACACTGAAGCTTTCTTT. This encodes CASGSGTTKNTEAFF.